What follows are 27 T cell receptor beta chains derived from one specimen sequenced in a study of cytomegalovirus exposure and HLA in healthy donors. With 60 Vbeta and 13 Jbeta primers, the PCR was carried out. Sequencing was performed with immunoSEQ multiplex PCR; in TCRdb, only in-frame clones are kept and a portion is missing. The table lists some 200,000 clones, over 70% of them singletons. Material for sequencing was PBMCs. These receptor sequences come from a female donor in good health and CMV-seronegative.

Details on this clone: Sequence at one end of the junction differs from germline and may be a read error. The chain joins TRBV7-6 to TRBJ1-1; D is ambiguous. This CDR3 is built from 15 residues. The germline gives CDR1 SGHVS, CDR2 FNYEAQ. CDR3 protein: CASRLGETLNTEAFF. The CDR3 DNA reads TGTGCCAGCAGATTAGGAGAGACACTGAACACTGAAGCTTTCTTT.

The chain has TRBV11-3 and TRBJ2-5, with D possibly TRBD1 on 6 matching bases. V was trimmed by 1 base and J by 4 bases, leaving 10 bases between them. Germline assignment: CDR1 SGHNT and CDR2 YENEEA. The CDR3 is made up of 14 amino acids. CDR3 sequence reads: CASSLGGGPETQYF. Here the CDR3 DNA reads TGTGCCAGCAGCTTAGGTGGGGGCCCAGAGACCCAGTACTTC. Using reference TRBV11-3 and TRBJ2-5 for the parts outside the CDR3, the full variable domain is EAGVVQSPRYKIIEKKQPVAFWCNPISGHNTLYWYLQNLGQGPELLIRYENEEAVDDSQLPKDRFSAERLKGVDSTLKIQPAELGDSAVYLCASSLGGGPETQYFGPGTRLLVL.

V usage is TRBV7-2 and J usage is TRBJ1-2; no reliable D call. In germline, CDR1 is SGHTA, CDR2 FQGNSA. The CDR3 is 17 amino acids. Trimming cost V 1 base and J 4 bases, with 19 bases left between them. The CDR3 reads CASSLGARREIRYGYTF. The CDR3 bases are TGTGCCAGCAGCTTAGGCGCGAGGAGAGAGATACGCTATGGCTACACCTTC.

This clone was found once. The chain uses TRBV7-7 and TRBJ2-7; 8 positions agree with TRBD2. Germline CDR1 is SSHAT and CDR2 is FNYEAQ (reference sequence). V lost 1 base to trimming and J lost 2 bases; unmatched junction nucleotides: 4. There are 15 residues in the CDR3. CDR3: CASSLGAGGAYEQYF. DNA for the CDR3: TGTGCCAGCAGCTTAGGAGCCGGGGGGGCCTACGAGCAGTACTTC.

The rearrangement uses TRBV29-1 and TRBJ1-2; 10 nucleotides match TRBD1. Germline-derived CDR1 and CDR2 are SQVTM and ANQGSEA. This CDR3 has 12 amino acids. Germline trimming cut 7 bases from V and 6 bases from J; bases unmatched to any gene: 5. CDR3 sequence reads: CSADRGQDGYTF. The CDR3 DNA follows: TGCAGCGCAGACAGGGGGCAGGATGGCTACACCTTC.

This clone was counted a few times. The chain couples TRBV7-3 to TRBJ1-5, with D perhaps matching TRBD1 (6 bases). Trimming removed 1 base from V and 5 bases from J, with 6 bases in between. The CDR3 totals 13 residues. The germline gives CDR1 SGHTA, CDR2 FQGTGA. CDR3 protein: CASSLNRDQPQHF. The CDR3 DNA follows: TGTGCCAGCAGCTTAAACAGGGATCAGCCCCAGCATTTT.

The chain is built from TRBV7-9 and TRBJ1-1; 8 nucleotides line up with TRBD1. Trimming removed 5 bases from V and 7 bases from J; junction bases left unmatched: 6. The CDR3 has 13 amino acids. From germline, CDR1 is SEHNR and CDR2 FQNEAQ (reference sequence). The chain's CDR3 is CASSAGQGLEAFF. CDR3 DNA sequence: TGTGCCAGCAGCGCTGGACAGGGACTTGAAGCTTTCTTT.

This sequence joins TRBV19 and TRBJ1-6; 8 bases are a match to TRBD1. From germline, CDR1 is LNHDA and CDR2 SQIVND (reference sequence). The trim removed 3 bases at V and 10 bases at J, leaving 14 bases unmatched. The CDR3 runs 17 residues. The CDR3 DNA sequence: TGTGCCAGTAGTATCGGACAGGGAGGATTCCCTTGGTCACCCCTCCACTTT. Translating it yields CASSIGQGGFPWSPLHF.

The chain recombines TRBV9 with TRBJ2-7; 7 positions agree with TRBD1. J lost 7 bases, V lost 4 bases, and 11 bases had no gene match. CDR1 is SGDLS, CDR2 YYNGEE, per germline. CDR3 length: 14 residues. CDR3 region: CASSYRTGTGEQYF. The CDR3, as DNA: TGTGCCAGCAGCTACCGGACAGGAACGGGGGAGCAGTACTTC.

This rearrangement joins TRBV5-1 to TRBJ1-1; 8 positions agree with TRBD1. The CDR3 has 15 residues. The junction had 6 bases not matched to a gene; V was cut back by 2 bases and J by 3 bases. Looked up from germline, CDR1 is SGHRS and CDR2 is YFSETQ. The CDR3 region has the DNA TGCGCCAGCAGCTTCGGACAGGGTGGGGACACTGAAGCTTTCTTT. Translation: CASSFGQGGDTEAFF. Supplemented by reference TRBV5-1 and TRBJ1-1, the full variable domain reads KAGVTQTPRYLIKTRGQQVTLSCSPISGHRSVSWYQQTPGQGLQFLFEYFSETQRNKGNFPGRFSGRQFSNSRSEMNVSTLELGDSALYLCASSFGQGGDTEAFFGQGTRLTVV.

V gene TRBV7-9 combines with J gene TRBJ2-1, with TRBD2 identical over 7 bases. Germline V lookup: CDR1 SEHNR, CDR2 FQNEAQ (reference sequence). The V segment lost 8 bases and the J segment 8 bases; nucleotides outside the gene matches: 15. CDR3 length: 15 amino acids. This CDR3 reads CASRVGGPPQDEQFF. The DNA for the CDR3 is TGTGCCAGCCGGGTGGGAGGGCCGCCCCAGGATGAGCAGTTCTTC. The variable domain in full, with the rest retrieved from reference TRBV7-9 and TRBJ2-1, is DTGVSQNPRHKITKRGQNVTFRCDPISEHNRLYWYRQTLGQGPEFLTYFQNEAQLEKSRLLSDRFSAERPKGSFSTLEIQRTEQGDSAMYLCASRVGGPPQDEQFFGPGTRLTVL.

The chain employs TRBV28 and TRBJ2-1; D not resolved. V gave up 3 bases and J gave up 1 base, with 7 bases separating them. The length of the CDR3 is 14 residues. Germline-derived CDR1 and CDR2 are MDHEN and SYDVKM. This chain's CDR3 is CASSLRISYNEQFF. The CDR3 DNA follows: TGTGCCAGCAGTTTGAGGATTTCCTACAATGAGCAGTTCTTC.

The rearrangement joins TRBV4-1 to TRBJ2-5; D remains ambiguous. The DNA end is more similar to TRBJ2-7, so the J call may be wrong. The CDR3 covers 16 residues. Germline V CDR1 and CDR2: MGHRA, YSYEKL. CDR3 residues: CASSQEARPSSYEQYF. CDR3 coding DNA: TGCGCCAGCAGCCAAGAGGCCAGGCCTAGCTCCTACGAGCAGTACTTC.

The chain recombines TRBV7-6 with TRBJ2-1; 9 positions match TRBD2. V lost 2 bases to trimming and J lost 7 bases; unmatched junction nucleotides: 6. Germline V CDR1 and CDR2: SGHVS, FNYEAQ. This CDR3 is built from 15 residues. The CDR3 spells CASSLWREGLNEQFF. CDR3 bases: TGTGCCAGCAGCTTATGGCGGGAGGGCCTAAATGAGCAGTTCTTC.

The V call is TRBV29-1, the J call TRBJ2-3; 13 bases align to TRBD2. With 6 bases clipped from V and 3 bases from J, the junction kept 12 bases outside the gene matches. Germline V gene sequence: CDR1 SQVTM, CDR2 ANQGSEA. CDR3 length equals 17 residues. This chain's CDR3 is CSVLGLAGLDGTDTQYF. CDR3 DNA sequence: TGCAGCGTCCTGGGACTAGCGGGGCTAGACGGGACAGATACGCAGTATTTT.

This chain links TRBV19 with TRBJ2-5; TRBD1 matches at 7 bases. The CDR3 is made up of 16 amino acids. J was trimmed by 1 base and V by 5 bases; bases with no gene match: 10. Germline values: CDR1 LNHDA, CDR2 SQIVND (reference sequence). The CDR3, as DNA: TGTGCCAGTAGTTCCATGACAGGGCTATCCCAAGAGACCCAGTACTTC. It specifies CASSSMTGLSQETQYF.

V is TRBV10-3 and J is TRBJ2-7; TRBD1 aligns across 8 bases. There are 13 residues in the CDR3. Looked up from germline, CDR1 is ENHRY and CDR2 is SYGVKD. The trim removed 10 bases at V and 6 bases at J, leaving 11 bases unmatched. CDR3 sequence (DNA): TGTGCCACCGCCGGACAGGGATTTCGCGAGCAGTACTTC. This codes for CATAGQGFREQYF.

The chain combines TRBV30 with TRBJ2-7, with 9 positions matching TRBD2. The V segment lost 5 bases and the J segment 0 bases; nucleotides outside the gene matches: 8. Germline-derived CDR1 and CDR2 are GTSNPN and SVGIG (reference sequence). This CDR3 is built from 15 residues. CDR3 loop: CAWERGAGGSYEQYF. Written as DNA, the CDR3 is TGTGCCTGGGAGCGGGGAGCGGGAGGCTCCTACGAGCAGTACTTC.

Written as DNA, the CDR3 is TGCGCCAGCAGCCAAGGCGACAGGGCAGGTGAGCAGTACTTC. It yields the protein CASSQGDRAGEQYF. V gene TRBV4-3 combines with J gene TRBJ2-7, with 7 bases identical to TRBD1. Germline CDR1 is LGHNA and CDR2 is YSLEER. V was pared by 1 base and J by 7 bases, with 7 bases of the junction left unmatched. CDR3 size: 14 residues.

This chain connects TRBV5-1 to TRBJ2-7; a weak D match, TRBD1 (5 bases). The CDR3 consists of 12 residues. V gave up 4 bases and J gave up 4 bases, with 9 bases separating them. Per the germline V gene, CDR1 is SGHRS and CDR2 is YFSETQ. The CDR3 region is CASSPQGYEQYF. The CDR3 DNA reads TGCGCCAGCAGCCCTCAGGGTTACGAGCAGTACTTC.

This clone was seen only once. The rearrangement links TRBV2 to TRBJ2-1, with 7 bases fitting TRBD1. Germline loops: CDR1 SNHLY, CDR2 FYNNEI. The length of the CDR3 is 14 residues. The ends lost 4 bases at V and 2 bases at J; junction bases unmatched: 2. The CDR3 nucleotides read TGTGCCAGCAGTGGACAGGGTGCCTACAATGAGCAGTTCTTC. Protein: CASSGQGAYNEQFF.

The chain links TRBV10-3 to TRBJ2-7; no firm D call. The CDR3 sequence is 15 residues long. Trimming took off 3 bases at V and 0 bases at J, with 12 bases between the two ends. Germline CDR1 ENHRY, CDR2 SYGVKD. Here the CDR3 DNA reads TGTGCCATCAGTGACGGTACCCCGAGCTCCTACGAGCAGTACTTC. Translating it yields CAISDGTPSSYEQYF.

The chain links TRBV6-4 to TRBJ2-2; 8 nucleotides line up with TRBD1. Germline CDR1 reads MRHNA; CDR2 reads SNTAGT. The trim removed 2 bases at V and 2 bases at J, leaving 10 bases unmatched. The CDR3 loop spans 18 amino acids. The CDR3 region has the DNA TGTGCCAGCAGTGACCCCGGTCCGGGACAGGACAACACCGGGGAGCTGTTTTTT. This encodes CASSDPGPGQDNTGELFF.

This chain connects TRBV4-1 to TRBJ2-1, with 7 bases lining up with TRBD2. V lost 1 base, J lost 8 bases, and 5 bases stayed unmatched. CDR1 and CDR2 from the germline V gene are MGHRA and YSYEKL. The CDR3 totals 14 residues. Here the CDR3 DNA reads TGCGCCAGCAGCCAAGTGGGGGGGGAGGATGAGCAGTTCTTC. This encodes CASSQVGGEDEQFF.

This clone was counted only a few times. The chain links TRBV19 to TRBJ1-4, with 7 nucleotides matching TRBD1. The length of the CDR3 is 15 residues. Trimming took 2 bases from V and 0 from J; bases not matched to a gene: 0. Per the germline V gene, CDR1 is LNHDA and CDR2 is SQIVND (reference sequence). Here the CDR3 reads CASSIQGATNEKLFF. Written as DNA, the CDR3 is TGTGCCAGTAGTATACAGGGGGCAACTAATGAAAAACTGTTTTTT.

The chain links TRBV28 to TRBJ1-2, with TRBD1 identical over 9 bases. V trimming: 6 bases; J trimming: 8 bases; junction bases outside the gene matches: 10. Germline V gene sequence: CDR1 MDHEN, CDR2 SYDVKM. CDR3 length equals 14 residues. The CDR3 DNA follows: TGTGCCAGCAGCCGTCCCGGGACAGGGTACGGCTACACCTTC. This codes for CASSRPGTGYGYTF.

This clone has only one observation. In DNA, the CDR3 is TGCAGCGTTGATTTGCGGGAGGGGGACACAGATACGCAGTATTTT. Its protein is CSVDLREGDTDTQYF. This chain joins TRBV29-1 and TRBJ2-3; 9 nucleotides agree with TRBD2. Germline CDR1 is SQVTM and CDR2 is ANQGSEA. After removal of 3 bases from V and 2 bases from J, the junction contained 6 bases not matched to a gene. This CDR3 spans 15 amino acids.